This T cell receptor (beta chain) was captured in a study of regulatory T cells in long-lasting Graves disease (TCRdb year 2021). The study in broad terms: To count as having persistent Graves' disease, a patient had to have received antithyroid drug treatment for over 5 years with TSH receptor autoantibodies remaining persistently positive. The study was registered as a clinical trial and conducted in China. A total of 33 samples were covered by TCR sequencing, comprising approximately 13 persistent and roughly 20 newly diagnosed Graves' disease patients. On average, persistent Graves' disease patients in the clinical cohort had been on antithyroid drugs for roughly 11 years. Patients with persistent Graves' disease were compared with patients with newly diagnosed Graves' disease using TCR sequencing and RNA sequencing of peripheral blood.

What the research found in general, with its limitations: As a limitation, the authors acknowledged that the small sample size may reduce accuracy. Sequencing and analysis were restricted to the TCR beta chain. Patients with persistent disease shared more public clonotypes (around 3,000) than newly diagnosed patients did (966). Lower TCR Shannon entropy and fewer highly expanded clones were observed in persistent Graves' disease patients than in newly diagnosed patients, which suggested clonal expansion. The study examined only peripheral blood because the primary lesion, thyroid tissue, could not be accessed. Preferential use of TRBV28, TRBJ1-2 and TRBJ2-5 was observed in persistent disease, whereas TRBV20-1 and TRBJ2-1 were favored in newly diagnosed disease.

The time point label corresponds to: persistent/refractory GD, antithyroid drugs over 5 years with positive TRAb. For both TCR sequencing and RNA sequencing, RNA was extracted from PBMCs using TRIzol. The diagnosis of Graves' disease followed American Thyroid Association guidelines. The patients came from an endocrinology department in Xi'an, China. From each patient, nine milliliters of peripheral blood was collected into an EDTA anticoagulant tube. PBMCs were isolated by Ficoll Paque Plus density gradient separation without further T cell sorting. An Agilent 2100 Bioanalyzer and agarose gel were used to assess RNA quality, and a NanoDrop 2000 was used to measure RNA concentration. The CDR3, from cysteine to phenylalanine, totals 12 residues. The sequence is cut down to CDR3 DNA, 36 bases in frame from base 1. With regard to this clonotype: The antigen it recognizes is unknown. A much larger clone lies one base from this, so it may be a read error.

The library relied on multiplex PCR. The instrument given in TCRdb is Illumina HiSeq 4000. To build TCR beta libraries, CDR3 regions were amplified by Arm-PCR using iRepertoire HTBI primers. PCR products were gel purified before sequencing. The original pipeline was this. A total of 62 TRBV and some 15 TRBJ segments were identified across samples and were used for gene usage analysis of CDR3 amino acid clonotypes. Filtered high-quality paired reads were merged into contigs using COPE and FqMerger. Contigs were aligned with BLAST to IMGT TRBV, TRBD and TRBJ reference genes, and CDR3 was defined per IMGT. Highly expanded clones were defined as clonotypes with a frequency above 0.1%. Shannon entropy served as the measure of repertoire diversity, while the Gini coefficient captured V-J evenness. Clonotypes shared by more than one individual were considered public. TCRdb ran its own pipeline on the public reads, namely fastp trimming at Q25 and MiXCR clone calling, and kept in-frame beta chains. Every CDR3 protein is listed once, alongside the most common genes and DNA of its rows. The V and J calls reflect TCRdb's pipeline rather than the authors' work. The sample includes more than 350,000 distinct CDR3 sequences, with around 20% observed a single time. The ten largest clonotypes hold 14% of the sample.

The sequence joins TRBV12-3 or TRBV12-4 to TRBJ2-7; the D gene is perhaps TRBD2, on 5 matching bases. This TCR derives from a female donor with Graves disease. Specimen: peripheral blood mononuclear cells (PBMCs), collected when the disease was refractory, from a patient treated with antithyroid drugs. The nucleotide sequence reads TGTGCCAGCAGTGGACTTTATGACGAGCAGTGCTTC. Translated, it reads CASSGLYDEQCF.